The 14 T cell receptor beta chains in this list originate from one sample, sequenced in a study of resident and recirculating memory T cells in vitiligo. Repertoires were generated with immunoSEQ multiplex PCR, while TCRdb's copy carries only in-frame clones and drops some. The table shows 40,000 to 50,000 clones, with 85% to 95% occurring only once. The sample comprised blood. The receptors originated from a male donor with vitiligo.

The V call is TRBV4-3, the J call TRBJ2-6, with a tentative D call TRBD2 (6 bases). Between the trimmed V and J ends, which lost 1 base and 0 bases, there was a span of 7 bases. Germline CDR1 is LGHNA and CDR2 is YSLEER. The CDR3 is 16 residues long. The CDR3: CASSQVGGSGANVLTF. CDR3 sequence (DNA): TGCGCCAGCAGCCAAGTCGGGGGCTCTGGGGCCAACGTCCTGACTTTC.

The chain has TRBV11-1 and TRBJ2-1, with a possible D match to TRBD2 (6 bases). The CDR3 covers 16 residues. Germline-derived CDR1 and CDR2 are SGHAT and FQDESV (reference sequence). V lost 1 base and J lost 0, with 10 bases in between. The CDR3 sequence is CASSLEARDSYNEQFF. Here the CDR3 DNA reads TGTGCCAGCAGCTTAGAAGCGCGGGACTCCTACAATGAGCAGTTCTTC.

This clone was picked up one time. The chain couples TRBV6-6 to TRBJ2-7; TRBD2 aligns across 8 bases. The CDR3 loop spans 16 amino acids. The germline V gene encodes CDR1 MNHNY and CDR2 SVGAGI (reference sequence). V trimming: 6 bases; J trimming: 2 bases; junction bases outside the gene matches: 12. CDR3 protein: CASRRPTSVLTYEQYF. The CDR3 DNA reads TGTGCCAGCAGGCGACCGACTAGCGTATTGACCTACGAGCAGTACTTC.

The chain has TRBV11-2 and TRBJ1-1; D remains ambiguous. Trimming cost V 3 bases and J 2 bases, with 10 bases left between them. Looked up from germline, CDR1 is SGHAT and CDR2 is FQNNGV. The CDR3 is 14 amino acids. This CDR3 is CASSFWSVNTEAFF. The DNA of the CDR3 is TGTGCCAGCAGCTTCTGGTCAGTAAACACTGAAGCTTTCTTT.

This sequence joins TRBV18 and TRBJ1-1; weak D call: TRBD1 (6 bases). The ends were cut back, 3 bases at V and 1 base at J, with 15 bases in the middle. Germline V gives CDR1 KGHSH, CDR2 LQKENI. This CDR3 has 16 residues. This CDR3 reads CASSPAGTRGNTEAFF. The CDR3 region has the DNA TGTGCCAGCTCACCTGCGGGCACCAGGGGGAACACTGAAGCTTTCTTT.

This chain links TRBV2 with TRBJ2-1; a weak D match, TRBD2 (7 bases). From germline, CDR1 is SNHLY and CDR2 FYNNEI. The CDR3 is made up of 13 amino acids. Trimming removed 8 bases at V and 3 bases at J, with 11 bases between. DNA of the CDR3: TGTGCCAGCGGGGGGGCCCTCTACAATGAGCAGTTCTTC. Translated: CASGGALYNEQFF.

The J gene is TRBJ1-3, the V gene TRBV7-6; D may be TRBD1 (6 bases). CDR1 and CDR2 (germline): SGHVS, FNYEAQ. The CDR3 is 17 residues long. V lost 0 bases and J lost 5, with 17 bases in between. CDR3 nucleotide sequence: TGTGCCAGCAGCTTAGCCAGCGTGGGGGCAGGGAGAAACACCATATATTTT. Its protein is CASSLASVGAGRNTIYF.

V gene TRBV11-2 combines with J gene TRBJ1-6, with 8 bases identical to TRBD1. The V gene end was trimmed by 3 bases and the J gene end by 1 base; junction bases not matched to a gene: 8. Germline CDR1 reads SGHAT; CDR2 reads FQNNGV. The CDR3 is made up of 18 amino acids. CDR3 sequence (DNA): TGTGCCAGCAGCTTGCCCGCAGGGGGCAGGTCCTATAATTCACCCCTCCACTTT. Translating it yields CASSLPAGGRSYNSPLHF.

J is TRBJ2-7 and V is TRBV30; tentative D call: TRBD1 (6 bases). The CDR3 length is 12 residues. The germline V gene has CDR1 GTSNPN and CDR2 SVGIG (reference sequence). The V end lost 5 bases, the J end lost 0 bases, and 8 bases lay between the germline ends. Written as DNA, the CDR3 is TGTGCCTGGGGACAGAGCTCCTACGAGCAGTACTTC. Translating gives CAWGQSSYEQYF.

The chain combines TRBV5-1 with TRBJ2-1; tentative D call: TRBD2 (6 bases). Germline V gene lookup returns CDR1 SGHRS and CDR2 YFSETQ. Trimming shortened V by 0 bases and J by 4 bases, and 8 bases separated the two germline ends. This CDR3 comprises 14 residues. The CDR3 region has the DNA TGCGCCAGCAGCTTGGCTGCGGGGTACAATGAGCAGTTCTTC. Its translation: CASSLAAGYNEQFF.

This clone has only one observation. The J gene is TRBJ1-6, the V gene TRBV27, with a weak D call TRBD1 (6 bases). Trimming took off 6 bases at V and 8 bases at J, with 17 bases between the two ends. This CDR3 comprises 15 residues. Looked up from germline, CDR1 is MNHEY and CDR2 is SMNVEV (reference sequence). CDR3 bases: TGTGCCAGCAGCTTGATTACAGGGATGGATTCACCCCTCCACTTT. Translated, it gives CASSLITGMDSPLHF.

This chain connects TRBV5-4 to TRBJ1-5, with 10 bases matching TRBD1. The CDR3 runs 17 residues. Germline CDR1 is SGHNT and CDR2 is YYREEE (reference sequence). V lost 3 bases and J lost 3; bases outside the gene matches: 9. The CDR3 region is CASSYTGTGVLNQPQHF. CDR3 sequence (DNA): TGTGCCAGCAGCTATACCGGGACAGGGGTCCTCAATCAGCCCCAGCATTTT.

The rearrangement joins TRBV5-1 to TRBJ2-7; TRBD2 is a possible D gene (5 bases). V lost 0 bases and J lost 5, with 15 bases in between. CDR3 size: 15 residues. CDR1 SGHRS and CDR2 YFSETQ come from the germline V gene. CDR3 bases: TGCGCCAGCAGCTTGGAATCCCGGGGTTTCCACGAGCAGTACTTC. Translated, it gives CASSLESRGFHEQYF.

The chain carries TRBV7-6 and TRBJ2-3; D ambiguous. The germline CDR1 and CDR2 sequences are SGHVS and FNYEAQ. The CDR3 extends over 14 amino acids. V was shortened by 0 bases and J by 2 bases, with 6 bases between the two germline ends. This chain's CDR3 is CASSLAEYTDTQYF. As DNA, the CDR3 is TGTGCCAGCAGCTTAGCGGAGTACACAGATACGCAGTATTTT. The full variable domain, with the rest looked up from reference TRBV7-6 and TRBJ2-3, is GAGVSQSPRYKVTKRGQDVALRCDPISGHVSLYWYRQALGQGPEFLTYFNYEAQQDKSGLPNDRFSAERPEGSISTLTIQRTEQRDSAMYRCASSLAEYTDTQYFGPGTRLTVL.